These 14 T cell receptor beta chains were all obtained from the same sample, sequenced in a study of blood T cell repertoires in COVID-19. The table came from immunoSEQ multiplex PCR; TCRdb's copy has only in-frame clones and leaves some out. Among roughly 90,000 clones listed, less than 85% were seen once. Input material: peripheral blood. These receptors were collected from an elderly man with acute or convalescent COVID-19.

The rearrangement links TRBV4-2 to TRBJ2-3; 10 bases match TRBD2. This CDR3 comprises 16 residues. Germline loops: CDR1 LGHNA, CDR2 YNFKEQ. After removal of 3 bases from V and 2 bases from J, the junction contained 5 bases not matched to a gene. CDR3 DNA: TGTGCCAGCAGCCAGTTACTAGCGGGGAACACAGATACGCAGTATTTT. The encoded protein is CASSQLLAGNTDTQYF.

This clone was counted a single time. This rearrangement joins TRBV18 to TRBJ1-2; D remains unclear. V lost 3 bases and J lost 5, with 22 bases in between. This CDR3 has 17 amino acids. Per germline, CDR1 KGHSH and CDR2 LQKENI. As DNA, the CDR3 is TGTGCCAGCTCACCTCCCGTGAGGACTGGACGAGATTATGGCTACACCTTC. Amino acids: CASSPPVRTGRDYGYTF.

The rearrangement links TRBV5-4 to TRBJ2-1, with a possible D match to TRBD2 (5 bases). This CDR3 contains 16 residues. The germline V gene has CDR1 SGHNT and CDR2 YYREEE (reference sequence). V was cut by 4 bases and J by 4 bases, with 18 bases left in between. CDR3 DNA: TGTGCCAGCAGCCGACTAACAACGGACCGATACAATGAGCAGTTCTTC. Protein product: CASSRLTTDRYNEQFF.

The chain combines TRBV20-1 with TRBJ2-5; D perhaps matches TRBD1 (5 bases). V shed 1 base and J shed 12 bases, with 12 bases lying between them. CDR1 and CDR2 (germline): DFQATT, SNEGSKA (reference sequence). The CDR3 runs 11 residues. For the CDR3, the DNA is TGCAGTGCTAGAGTGTGGGGCCGTAAGTACTTC. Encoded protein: CSARVWGRKYF.

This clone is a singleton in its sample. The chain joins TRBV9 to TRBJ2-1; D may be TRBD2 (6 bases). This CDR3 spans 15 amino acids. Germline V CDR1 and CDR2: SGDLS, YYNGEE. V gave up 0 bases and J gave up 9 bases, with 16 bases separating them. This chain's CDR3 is CASSVVGTGGAEQFF. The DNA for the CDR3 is TGTGCCAGCAGCGTAGTTGGGACTGGGGGAGCTGAGCAGTTCTTC.

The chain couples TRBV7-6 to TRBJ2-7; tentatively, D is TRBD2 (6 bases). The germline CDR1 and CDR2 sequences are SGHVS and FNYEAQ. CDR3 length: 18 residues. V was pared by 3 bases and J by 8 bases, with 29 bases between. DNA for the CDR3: TGTGCCAGCAGCTTCCGGGACGGATTGACCGGGAGACCTTTTCAGCAGTACTTC. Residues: CASSFRDGLTGRPFQQYF.

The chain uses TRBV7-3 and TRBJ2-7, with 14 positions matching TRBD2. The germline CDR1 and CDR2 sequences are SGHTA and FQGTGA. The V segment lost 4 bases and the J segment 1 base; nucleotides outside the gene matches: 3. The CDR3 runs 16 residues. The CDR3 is CASSSGLAGESYEQYF. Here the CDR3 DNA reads TGTGCCAGCAGCTCGGGACTAGCGGGAGAGTCCTACGAGCAGTACTTC.

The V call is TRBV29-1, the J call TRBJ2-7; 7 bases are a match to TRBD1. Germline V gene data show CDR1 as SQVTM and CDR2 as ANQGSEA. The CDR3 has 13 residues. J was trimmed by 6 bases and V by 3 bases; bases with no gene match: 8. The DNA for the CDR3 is TGCAGCGTTGATGCGCGACAGGGATCCGAGCAGTACTTC. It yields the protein CSVDARQGSEQYF.

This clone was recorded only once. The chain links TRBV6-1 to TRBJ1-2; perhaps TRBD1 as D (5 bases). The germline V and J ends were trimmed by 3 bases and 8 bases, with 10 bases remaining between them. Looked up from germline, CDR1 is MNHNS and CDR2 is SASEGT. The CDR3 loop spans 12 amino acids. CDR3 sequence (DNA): TGTGCCAGCAGTGACAGGGTTAGGGGCTACACCTTC. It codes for CASSDRVRGYTF.

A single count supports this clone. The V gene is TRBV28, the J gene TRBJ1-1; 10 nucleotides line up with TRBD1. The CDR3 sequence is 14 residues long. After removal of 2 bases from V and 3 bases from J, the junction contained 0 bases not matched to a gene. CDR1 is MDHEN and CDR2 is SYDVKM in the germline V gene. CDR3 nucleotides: TGTGCCAGCAGTTTAGGGACAGGGGACACTGAAGCTTTCTTT. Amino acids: CASSLGTGDTEAFF.

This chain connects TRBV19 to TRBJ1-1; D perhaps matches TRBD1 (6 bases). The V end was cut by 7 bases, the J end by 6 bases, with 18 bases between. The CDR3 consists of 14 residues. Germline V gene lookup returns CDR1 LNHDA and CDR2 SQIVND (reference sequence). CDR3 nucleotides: TGTGCCAGTAACTTTGGACAGAAACTATCTGAAGCTTTCTTT. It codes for CASNFGQKLSEAFF.

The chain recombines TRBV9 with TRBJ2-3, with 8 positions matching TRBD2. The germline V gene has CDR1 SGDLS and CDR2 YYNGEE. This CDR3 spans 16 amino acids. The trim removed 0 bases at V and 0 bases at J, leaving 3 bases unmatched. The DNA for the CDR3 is TGTGCCAGCAGCGTAGCGGGAGGGACTAGCACAGATACGCAGTATTTT. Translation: CASSVAGGTSTDTQYF.

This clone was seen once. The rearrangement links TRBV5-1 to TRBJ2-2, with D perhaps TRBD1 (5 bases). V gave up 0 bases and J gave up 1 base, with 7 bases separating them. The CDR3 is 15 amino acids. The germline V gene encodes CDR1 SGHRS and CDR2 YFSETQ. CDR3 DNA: TGCGCCAGCAGCTTGGTCAGGGAGAACACCGGGGAGCTGTTTTTT. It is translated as CASSLVRENTGELFF.

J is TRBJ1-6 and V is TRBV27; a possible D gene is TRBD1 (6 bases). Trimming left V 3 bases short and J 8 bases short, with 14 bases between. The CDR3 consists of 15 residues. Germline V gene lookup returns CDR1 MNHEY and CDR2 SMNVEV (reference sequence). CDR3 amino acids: CASSLSQGLYSPLHF. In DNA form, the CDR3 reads TGTGCCAGCAGTTTGTCCCAGGGGTTATATTCACCCCTCCACTTT.